Shown below are 7 T cell receptor beta chains from a single sample sequenced in a study of cytomegalovirus exposure and HLA in healthy donors. PCR amplification relied on 60 Vbeta primers (plus 13 Jbeta primers). Sequencing used immunoSEQ multiplex PCR; TCRdb keeps in-frame clones, though not all of them. The sample includes about 180,000 clones, over 70% of them seen just once. Sample: PBMCs. Receptors originate from a man in his forties or fifties in good health and CMV-seronegative.

This clone was found once. V is TRBV27 and J is TRBJ2-3; 8 bases map to TRBD1. V shed 4 bases, J shed 1 base, and the junction held 7 bases outside the gene matches. Germline-derived CDR1 and CDR2 are MNHEY and SMNVEV (reference sequence). The length of the CDR3 is 16 residues. CDR3 amino acids: CASSSTGVGGTDTQYF. The DNA of the CDR3 is TGTGCCAGCAGTTCGACAGGGGTCGGGGGCACAGATACGCAGTATTTT.

The chain combines TRBV11-2 with TRBJ1-1; possible D gene TRBD1, 5 bases. V lost 6 bases and J 2 bases, leaving 13 bases between the germline ends. Germline lookup yields CDR1 SGHAT and CDR2 FQNNGV. This CDR3 contains 14 residues. For the CDR3, the DNA is TGTGCCAGCAGACACAGGAGAATAAACACTGAAGCTTTCTTT. Translated: CASRHRRINTEAFF.

This chain joins TRBV7-2 and TRBJ1-1, with D possibly being TRBD1 (6 bases). Germline V CDR1 and CDR2: SGHTA, FQGNSA. This CDR3 region has 15 residues. V shed 5 bases and J shed 3 bases, with 16 bases lying between them. The CDR3 is CASSLLPNRDTEAFF. The CDR3 nucleotides are TGTGCCAGCAGCCTCCTTCCTAACAGGGACACTGAAGCTTTCTTT.

The rearrangement uses TRBV7-2 and TRBJ2-5; the match to TRBD2 covers 14 bases. Germline V CDR1 and CDR2: SGHTA, FQGNSA. This CDR3 region has 16 residues. V shed 4 bases, J shed 4 bases, and the junction held 5 bases outside the gene matches. CDR3 bases: TGTGCCAGCAGCTCCCAGACTAGCGGGGGGGCAGAGACCCAGTACTTC. Amino acids: CASSSQTSGGAETQYF.

This clone was detected once. V usage is TRBV7-9 and J usage is TRBJ1-1, with 7 bases matching TRBD1. V trimming: 5 bases; J trimming: 1 base; junction bases outside the gene matches: 1. The germline gives CDR1 SEHNR, CDR2 FQNEAQ (reference sequence). The CDR3 extends over 13 amino acids. CDR3 amino acids: CASSRQGNTEAFF. Here the CDR3 DNA reads TGTGCCAGCAGCCGACAGGGGAACACTGAAGCTTTCTTT.

This rearrangement joins TRBV19 to TRBJ2-1, with 8 bases lining up with TRBD2. Germline V gene lookup returns CDR1 LNHDA and CDR2 SQIVND (reference sequence). Losses at the gene ends were 3 bases for V and 5 bases for J; bases not matched to a gene: 9. The CDR3 length is 16 residues. This CDR3 reads CASSITPSGGHNEQFF. DNA of the CDR3: TGTGCCAGTAGTATTACCCCCAGCGGGGGTCACAATGAGCAGTTCTTC.

The J gene is TRBJ2-5, the V gene TRBV6-5, with D maybe TRBD2 (6 bases). The CDR3 is 14 residues long. Trimming took off 0 bases at V and 11 bases at J, with 16 bases between the two ends. Germline-derived CDR1 and CDR2 are MNHEY and SVGAGI. CDR3 region: CASSYSAGPGEQYF. The CDR3, as DNA: TGTGCCAGCAGTTACTCGGCGGGACCGGGGGAGCAGTACTTC.